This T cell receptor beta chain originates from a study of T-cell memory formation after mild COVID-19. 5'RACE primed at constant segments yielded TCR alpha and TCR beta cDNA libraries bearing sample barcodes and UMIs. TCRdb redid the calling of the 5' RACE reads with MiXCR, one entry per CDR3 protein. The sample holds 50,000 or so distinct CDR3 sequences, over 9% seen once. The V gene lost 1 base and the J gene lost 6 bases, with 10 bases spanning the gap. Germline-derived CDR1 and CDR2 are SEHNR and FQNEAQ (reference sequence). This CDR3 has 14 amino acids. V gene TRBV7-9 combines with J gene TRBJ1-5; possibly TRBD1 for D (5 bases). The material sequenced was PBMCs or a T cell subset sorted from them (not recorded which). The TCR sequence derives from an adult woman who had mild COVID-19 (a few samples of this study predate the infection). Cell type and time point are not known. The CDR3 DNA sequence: TGTGCCAGCAGCTTAGGGGACGTATCTCAGCCCCAGCATTTT. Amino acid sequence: CASSLGDVSQPQHF.